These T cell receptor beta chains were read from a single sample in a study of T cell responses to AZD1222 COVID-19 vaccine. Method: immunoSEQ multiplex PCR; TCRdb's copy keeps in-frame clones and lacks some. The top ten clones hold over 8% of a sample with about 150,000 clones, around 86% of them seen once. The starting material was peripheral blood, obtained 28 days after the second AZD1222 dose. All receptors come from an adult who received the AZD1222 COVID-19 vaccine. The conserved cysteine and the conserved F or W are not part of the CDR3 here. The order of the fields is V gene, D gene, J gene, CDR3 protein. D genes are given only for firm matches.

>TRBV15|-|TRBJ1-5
ATSTRYYSNQPQH
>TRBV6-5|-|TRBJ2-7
ASSYDRETYEQY
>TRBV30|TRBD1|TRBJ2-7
AWSEGTGVGHEQY
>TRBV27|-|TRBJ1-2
ASSLRLNGYT
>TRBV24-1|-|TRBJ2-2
ATSDFGAGELF
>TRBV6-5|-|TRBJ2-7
ASSDLGRWY
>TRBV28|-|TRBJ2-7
ASSSGSSYEQY
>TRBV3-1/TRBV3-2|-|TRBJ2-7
ASSQEFGSGYEQY
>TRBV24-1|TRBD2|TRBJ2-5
ATSSREGTPETQY
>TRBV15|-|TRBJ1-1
ATSRDPGITEAF
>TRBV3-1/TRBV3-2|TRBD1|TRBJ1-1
ASSQDGQGNTEAF
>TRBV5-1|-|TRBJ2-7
ASSPRGAASSYEQY
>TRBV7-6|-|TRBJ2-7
ASSFSMGSYEQY
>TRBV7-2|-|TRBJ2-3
ASSLEGRGGDTQY
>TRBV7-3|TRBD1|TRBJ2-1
ASSSGTGEQF
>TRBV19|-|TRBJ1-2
ASRGDFYGYT
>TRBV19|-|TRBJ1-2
ASSIIGNYGYT
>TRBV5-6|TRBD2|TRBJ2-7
ASSPRAGGRSGVGEQY
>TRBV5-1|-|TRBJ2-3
ASSGAAGVTDTQY
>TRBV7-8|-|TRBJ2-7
ASQGGQTTDEQY
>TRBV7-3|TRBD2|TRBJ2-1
ASSPRGWREVGNEQF
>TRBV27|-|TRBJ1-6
ASSSRADSPLH
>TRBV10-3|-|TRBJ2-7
AISPGTLYEQY
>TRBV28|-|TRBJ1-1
ASSSLTEAF
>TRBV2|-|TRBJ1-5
ASSRGQRDNQPQH
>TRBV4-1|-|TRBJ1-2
ASSQQGLANYGYT
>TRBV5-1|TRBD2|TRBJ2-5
ASSSTGLAGVGETQY